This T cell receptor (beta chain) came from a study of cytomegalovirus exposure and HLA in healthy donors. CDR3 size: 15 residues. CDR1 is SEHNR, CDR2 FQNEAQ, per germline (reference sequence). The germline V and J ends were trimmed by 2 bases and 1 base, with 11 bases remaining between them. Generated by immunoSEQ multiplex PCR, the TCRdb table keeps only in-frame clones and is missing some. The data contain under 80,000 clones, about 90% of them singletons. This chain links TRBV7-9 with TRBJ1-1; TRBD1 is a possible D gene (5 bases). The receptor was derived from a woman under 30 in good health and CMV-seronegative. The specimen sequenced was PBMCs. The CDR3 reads CASSLPREENTEAFF. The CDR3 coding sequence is TGTGCCAGCAGCTTACCCAGGGAGGAGAACACTGAAGCTTTCTTT.